This T cell receptor (beta chain) was captured in a study of technical replicates of blood from a handful of donors. Repertoires were generated with immunoSEQ multiplex PCR, while TCRdb's copy carries only in-frame clones and drops some. The sample lists under 90,000 clones; 98% were seen once. Trimming stripped 6 bases from V and 1 base from J, with 21 bases between. There are 17 residues in the CDR3. Germline V gene sequence: CDR1 SGHAT, CDR2 FQNNGV. The chain has TRBV11-2 and TRBJ1-2; TRBD1 might be the D (5 bases). This TCR came from a human donor in good health. Source material: T cells isolated from PBMCs. The CDR3 loop is CASSHTLDRILNYGYTF. The CDR3 region has the DNA TGTGCCAGCAGTCACACATTAGACAGAATCCTTAACTATGGCTACACCTTC. Supplemented by reference TRBV11-2 and TRBJ1-2, the full variable domain reads EAGVAQSPRYKIIEKRQSVAFWCNPISGHATLYWYQQILGQGPKLLIQFQNNGVVDDSQLPKDRFSAERLKGVDSTLKIQPAKLEDSAVYLCASSHTLDRILNYGYTFGSGTRLTVV.